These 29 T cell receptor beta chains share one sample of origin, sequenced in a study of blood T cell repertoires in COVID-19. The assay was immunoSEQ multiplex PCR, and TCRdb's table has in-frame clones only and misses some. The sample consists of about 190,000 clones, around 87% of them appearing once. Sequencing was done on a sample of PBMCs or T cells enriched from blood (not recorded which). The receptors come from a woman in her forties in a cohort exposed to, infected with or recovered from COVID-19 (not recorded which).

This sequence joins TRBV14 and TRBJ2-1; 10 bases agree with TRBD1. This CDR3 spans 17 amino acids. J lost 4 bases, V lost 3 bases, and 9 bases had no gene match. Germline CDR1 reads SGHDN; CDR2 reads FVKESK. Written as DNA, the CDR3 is TGTGCCAGCAGCCACGACAGGGGGCTTTTTTTTTACAATGAGCAGTTCTTC. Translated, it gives CASSHDRGLFFYNEQFF.

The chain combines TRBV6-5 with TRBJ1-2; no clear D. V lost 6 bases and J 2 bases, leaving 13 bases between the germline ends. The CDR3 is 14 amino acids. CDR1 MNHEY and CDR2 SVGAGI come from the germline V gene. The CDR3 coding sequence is TGTGCCAGCAGGGGGAGGGAGTGGAACTATGGCTACACCTTC. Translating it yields CASRGREWNYGYTF.

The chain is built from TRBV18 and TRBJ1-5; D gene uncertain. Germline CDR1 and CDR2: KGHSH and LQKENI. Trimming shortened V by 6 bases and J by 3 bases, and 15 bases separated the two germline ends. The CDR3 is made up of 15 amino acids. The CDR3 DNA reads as TGTGCCAGCTCTTCCCTGGGCAGGTACAATCAGCCCCAGCATTTT. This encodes CASSSLGRYNQPQHF.

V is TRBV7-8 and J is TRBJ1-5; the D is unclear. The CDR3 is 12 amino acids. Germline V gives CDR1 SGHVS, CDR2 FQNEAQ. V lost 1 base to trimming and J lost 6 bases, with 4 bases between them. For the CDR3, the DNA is TGTGCCAGCAGCTTAGGCGGTCAGCCCCAGCATTTT. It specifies CASSLGGQPQHF.

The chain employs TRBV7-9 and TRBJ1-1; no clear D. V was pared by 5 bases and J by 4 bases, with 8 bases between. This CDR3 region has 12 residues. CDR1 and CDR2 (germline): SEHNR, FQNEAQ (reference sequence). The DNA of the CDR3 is TGTGCCAGCAGCCCCCCGTCCACTGAAGCTTTCTTT. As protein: CASSPPSTEAFF. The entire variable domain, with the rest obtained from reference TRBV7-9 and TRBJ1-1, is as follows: DTGVSQNPRHKITKRGQNVTFRCDPISEHNRLYWYRQTLGQGPEFLTYFQNEAQLEKSRLLSDRFSAERPKGSFSTLEIQRTEQGDSAMYLCASSPPSTEAFFGQGTRLTVV.

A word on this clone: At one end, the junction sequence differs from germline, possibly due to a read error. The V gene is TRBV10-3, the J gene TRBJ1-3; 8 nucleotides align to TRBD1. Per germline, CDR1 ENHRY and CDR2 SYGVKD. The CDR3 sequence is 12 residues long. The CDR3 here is CAVRGPGNTIYF. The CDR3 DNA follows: TGTGCCGTCAGGGGGCCTGGAAACACCATATATTTT.

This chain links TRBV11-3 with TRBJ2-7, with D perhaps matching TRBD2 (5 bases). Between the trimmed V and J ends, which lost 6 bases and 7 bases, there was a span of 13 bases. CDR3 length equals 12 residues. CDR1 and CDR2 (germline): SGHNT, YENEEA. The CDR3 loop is CASSHEGREQYF. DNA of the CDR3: TGTGCCAGCAGTCACGAGGGCAGAGAGCAGTACTTC.

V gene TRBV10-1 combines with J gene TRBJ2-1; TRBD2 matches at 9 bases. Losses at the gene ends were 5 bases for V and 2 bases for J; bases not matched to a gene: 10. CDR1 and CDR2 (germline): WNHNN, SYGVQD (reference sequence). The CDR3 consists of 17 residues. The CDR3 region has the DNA TGCGCCAGCAGTAAGTTTAGAGCTAGCGGGACCTACAATGAGCAGTTCTTC. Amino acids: CASSKFRASGTYNEQFF.

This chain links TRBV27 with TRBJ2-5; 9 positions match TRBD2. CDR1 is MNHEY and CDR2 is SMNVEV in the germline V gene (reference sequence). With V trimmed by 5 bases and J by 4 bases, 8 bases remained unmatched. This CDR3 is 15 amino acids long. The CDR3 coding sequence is TGTGCCAGCAGTCCCACGTCTAGCGGGGCAGAGACCCAGTACTTC. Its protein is CASSPTSSGAETQYF.

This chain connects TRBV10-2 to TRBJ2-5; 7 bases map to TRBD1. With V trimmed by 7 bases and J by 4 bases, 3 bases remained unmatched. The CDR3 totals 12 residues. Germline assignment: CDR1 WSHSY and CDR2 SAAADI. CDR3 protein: CASNRQGETQYF. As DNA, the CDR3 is TGCGCCAGCAACAGACAGGGAGAGACCCAGTACTTC.

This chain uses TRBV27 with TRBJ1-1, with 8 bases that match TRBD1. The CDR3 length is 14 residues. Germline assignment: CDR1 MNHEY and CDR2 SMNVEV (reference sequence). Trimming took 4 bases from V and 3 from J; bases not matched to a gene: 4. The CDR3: CASSSGGGDTEAFF. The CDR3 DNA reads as TGTGCCAGCAGTTCAGGGGGCGGGGACACTGAAGCTTTCTTT.

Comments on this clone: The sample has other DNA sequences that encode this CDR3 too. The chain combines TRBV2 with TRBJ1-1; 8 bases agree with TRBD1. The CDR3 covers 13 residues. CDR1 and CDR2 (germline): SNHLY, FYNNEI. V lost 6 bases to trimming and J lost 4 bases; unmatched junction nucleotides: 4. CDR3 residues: CASSGTGGTEAFF. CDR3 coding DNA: TGTGCCAGCAGCGGAACAGGGGGCACTGAAGCTTTCTTT. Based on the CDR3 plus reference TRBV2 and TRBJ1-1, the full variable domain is EPEVTQTPSHQVTQMGQEVILRCVPISNHLYFYWYRQILGQKVEFLVSFYNNEISEKSEIFDDQFSVERPDGSNFTLKIRSTKLEDSAMYFCASSGTGGTEAFFGQGTRLTVV.

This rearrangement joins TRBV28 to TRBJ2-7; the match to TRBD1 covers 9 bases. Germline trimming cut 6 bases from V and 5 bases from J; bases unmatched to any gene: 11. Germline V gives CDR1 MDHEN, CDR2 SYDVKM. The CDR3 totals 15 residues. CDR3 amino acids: CASSVDRDRDDEQYF. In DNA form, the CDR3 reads TGTGCCAGCAGCGTAGACCGGGACAGGGACGACGAGCAGTACTTC.

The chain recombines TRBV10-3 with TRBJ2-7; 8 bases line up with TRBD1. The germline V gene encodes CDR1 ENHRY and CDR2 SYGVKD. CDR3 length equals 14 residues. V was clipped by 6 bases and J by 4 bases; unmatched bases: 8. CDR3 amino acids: CAISPRDRYYEQYF. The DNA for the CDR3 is TGTGCCATCAGCCCCCGGGACAGGTATTACGAGCAGTACTTC.

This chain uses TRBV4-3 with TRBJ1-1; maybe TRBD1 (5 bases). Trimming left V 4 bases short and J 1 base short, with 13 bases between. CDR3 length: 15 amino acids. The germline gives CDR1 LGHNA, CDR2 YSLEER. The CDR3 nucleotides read TGCGCCAGCAGCCTCGGACCCACAGGGAACACTGAAGCTTTCTTT. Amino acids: CASSLGPTGNTEAFF.

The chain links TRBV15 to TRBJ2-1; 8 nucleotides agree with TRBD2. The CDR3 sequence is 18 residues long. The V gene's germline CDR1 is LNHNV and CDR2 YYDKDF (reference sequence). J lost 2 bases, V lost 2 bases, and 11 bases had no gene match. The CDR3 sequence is CATSRNQIAGITYNEQFF. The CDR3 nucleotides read TGTGCCACCAGCAGAAACCAGATAGCGGGAATCACCTACAATGAGCAGTTCTTC.

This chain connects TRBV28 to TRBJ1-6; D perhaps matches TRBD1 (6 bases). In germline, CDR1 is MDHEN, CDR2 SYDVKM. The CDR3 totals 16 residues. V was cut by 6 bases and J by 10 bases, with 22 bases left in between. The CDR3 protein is CASSSPRQARNSPLHF. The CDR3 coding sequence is TGTGCCAGCAGCTCCCCTAGACAGGCAAGAAACTCACCCCTCCACTTT.

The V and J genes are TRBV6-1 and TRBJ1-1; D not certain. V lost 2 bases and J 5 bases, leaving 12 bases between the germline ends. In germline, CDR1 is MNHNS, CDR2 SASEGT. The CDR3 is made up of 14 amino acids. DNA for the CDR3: TGTGCCAGCAGTGAAAAGGAGGGAGGGACTGAAGCTTTCTTT. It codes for CASSEKEGGTEAFF.

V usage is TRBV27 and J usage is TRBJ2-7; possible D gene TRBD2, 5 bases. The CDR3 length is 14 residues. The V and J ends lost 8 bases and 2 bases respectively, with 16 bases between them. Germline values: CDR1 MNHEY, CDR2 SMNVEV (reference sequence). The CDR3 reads CASGLTSGAYEQYF. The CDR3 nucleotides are TGTGCCAGCGGGTTAACTAGTGGAGCCTACGAGCAGTACTTC.

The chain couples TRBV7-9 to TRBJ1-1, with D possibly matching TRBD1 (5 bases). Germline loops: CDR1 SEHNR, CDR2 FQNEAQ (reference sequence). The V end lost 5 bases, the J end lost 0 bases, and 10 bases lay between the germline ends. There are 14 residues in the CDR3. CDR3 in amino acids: CASSDRQMNTEAFF. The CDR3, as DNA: TGTGCCAGCAGCGACCGACAGATGAACACTGAAGCTTTCTTT.

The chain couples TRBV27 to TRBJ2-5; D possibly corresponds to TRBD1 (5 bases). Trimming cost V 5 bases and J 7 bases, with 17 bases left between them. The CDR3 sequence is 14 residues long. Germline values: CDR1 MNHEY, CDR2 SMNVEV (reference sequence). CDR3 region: CASSDSPSPGTQYF. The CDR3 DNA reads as TGTGCCAGCAGTGACAGTCCCTCCCCGGGGACCCAGTACTTC.

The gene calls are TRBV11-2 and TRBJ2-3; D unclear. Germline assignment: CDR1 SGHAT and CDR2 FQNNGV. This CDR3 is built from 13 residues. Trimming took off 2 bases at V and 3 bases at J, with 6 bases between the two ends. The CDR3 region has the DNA TGTGCCAGCAGCTTAAGCTGGACAGATACGCAGTATTTT. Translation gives CASSLSWTDTQYF.

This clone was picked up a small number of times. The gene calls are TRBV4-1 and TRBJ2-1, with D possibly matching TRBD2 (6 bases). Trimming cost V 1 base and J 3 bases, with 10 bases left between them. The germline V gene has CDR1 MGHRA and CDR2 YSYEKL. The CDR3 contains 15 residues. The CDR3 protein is CASSQGTSSYNEQFF. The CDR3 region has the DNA TGCGCCAGCAGCCAAGGTACTAGCAGCTACAATGAGCAGTTCTTC.

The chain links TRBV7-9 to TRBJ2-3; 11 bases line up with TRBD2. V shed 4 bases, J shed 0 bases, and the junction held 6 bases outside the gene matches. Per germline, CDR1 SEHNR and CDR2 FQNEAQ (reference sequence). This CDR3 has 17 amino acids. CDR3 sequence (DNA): TGTGCCAGCAGCTCACTAGCGGGGGCGCCTAGCACAGATACGCAGTATTTT. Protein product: CASSSLAGAPSTDTQYF.

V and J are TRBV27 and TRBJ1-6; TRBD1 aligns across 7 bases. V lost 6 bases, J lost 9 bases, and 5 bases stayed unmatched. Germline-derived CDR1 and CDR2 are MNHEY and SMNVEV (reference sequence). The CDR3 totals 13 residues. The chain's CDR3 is CASSHRGSSPLHF. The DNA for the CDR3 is TGTGCCAGCAGCCACAGGGGAAGTTCACCCCTCCACTTT.

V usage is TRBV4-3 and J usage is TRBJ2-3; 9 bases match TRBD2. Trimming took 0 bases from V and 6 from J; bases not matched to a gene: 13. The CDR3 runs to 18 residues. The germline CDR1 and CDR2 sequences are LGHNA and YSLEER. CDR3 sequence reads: CASSQDWIGGRGGDTQYF. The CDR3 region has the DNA TGCGCCAGCAGCCAAGATTGGATCGGCGGGAGGGGCGGGGATACGCAGTATTTT.

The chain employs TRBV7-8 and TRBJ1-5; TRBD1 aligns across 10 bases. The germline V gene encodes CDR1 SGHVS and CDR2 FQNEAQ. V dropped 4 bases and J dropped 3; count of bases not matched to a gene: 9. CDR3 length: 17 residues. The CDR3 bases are TGTGCCAGCAGCTCCGACAGGGGGCCAACCAACAATCAGCCCCAGCATTTT. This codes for CASSSDRGPTNNQPQHF.

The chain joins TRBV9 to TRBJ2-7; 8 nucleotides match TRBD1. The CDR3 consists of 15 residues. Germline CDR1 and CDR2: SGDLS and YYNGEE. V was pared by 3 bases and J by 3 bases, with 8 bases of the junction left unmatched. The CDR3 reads CASSDGQGLHYEQYF. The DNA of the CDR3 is TGTGCCAGCAGCGACGGACAGGGCCTTCACTACGAGCAGTACTTC.

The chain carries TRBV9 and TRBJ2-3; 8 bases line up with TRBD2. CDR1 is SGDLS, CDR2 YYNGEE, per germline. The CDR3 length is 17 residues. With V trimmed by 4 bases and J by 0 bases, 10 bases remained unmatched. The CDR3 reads CASSRQSGGYSTDTQYF. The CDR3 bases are TGTGCCAGCAGCAGACAAAGCGGGGGATATAGCACAGATACGCAGTATTTT.